This T cell receptor (beta chain) is from a study of human T cells and chemical hapten exposure. Across the whole study: 2% DPC applied to an approximately 2 cm by approximately 2 cm arm area sensitized donors. A patient group, mainly female, showed alopecia areata, totalis or universalis.

The library attached unique molecular identifiers to individual cDNA molecules. TCRdb processed the RACE reads anew with MiXCR; each CDR3 protein has one entry. This repertoire shows roughly 100,000 distinct CDR3 sequences, 11% found once; its top ten account for 2.5% to 4%. Germline V gives CDR1 KGHSH, CDR2 LQKENI. Trimming took 0 bases from V and 3 from J, leaving 12 bases between them. The CDR3 length is 16 residues. The time point: pre-sensitization, week 0. Treatment of the sample: therapeutic diphenylcyclopropenone sensitization with weekly scalp DPC. Each donor was an alopecia patient between 18 and 70 years of age who qualified for DPC. This clonotype has more than one count but fewer than ten.

Sequencing used whole blood, obtained in connection with sensitization to the hapten diphenylcyclopropenone (DPC). This chain joins TRBV18 and TRBJ2-1; D gene unclear. The sequence was collected from a woman between 55 and 75 years old with alopecia areata. Some clones in this sample may be carry-over from other donors' samples. The CDR3 bases are TGTGCCAGCTCACCACCGGGGAACCTAGTCTACAATGAGCAGTTCTTC. Translated, it gives CASSPPGNLVYNEQFF.